These 14 T cell receptor beta chains share one sample of origin, sequenced in a study of cytomegalovirus exposure and HLA in healthy donors. Clones were read by immunoSEQ multiplex PCR, and TCRdb kept only the in-frame ones, dropping some. The top ten clones hold around 15% of a sample with about 220,000 clones, roughly 84% of them seen once. Sequencing was performed on PBMCs. Receptors originate from a woman in her twenties or thirties in good health and CMV-seropositive.

The rearrangement joins TRBV30 to TRBJ2-7; no clear D. The CDR3 loop spans 13 amino acids. Trimming took 1 base from V and 5 from J, leaving 12 bases between them. Germline CDR1 reads GTSNPN; CDR2 reads SVGIG (reference sequence). As DNA, the CDR3 is TGTGCCTGGAGTGCCCCCCCCTACAACGAGCAGTACTTC. Translation: CAWSAPPYNEQYF.

The CDR3 loop reads CASSEDTRAYEQYF. Written as DNA, the CDR3 is TGTGCCAGCAGTGAGGACACGAGGGCCTACGAGCAGTACTTC. The V and J genes are TRBV6-1 and TRBJ2-7, with D perhaps being TRBD1 or TRBD2 (5 bases each). Germline assignment: CDR1 MNHNS and CDR2 SASEGT. The CDR3 extends over 14 amino acids. V was cut by 3 bases and J by 2 bases, with 11 bases left in between.

This clone was detected only once. The chain uses TRBV5-1 and TRBJ2-3; 9 bases are a match to TRBD2. The CDR3 length is 15 residues. With V trimmed by 9 bases and J by 0 bases, 8 bases remained unmatched. The germline gives CDR1 SGHRS, CDR2 YFSETQ. The CDR3 here is CATRPSGASTDTQYF. The CDR3 DNA follows: TGCGCCACGCGCCCTAGCGGGGCTAGCACAGATACGCAGTATTTT.

J is TRBJ2-2 and V is TRBV5-6; 8 bases line up with TRBD2. The CDR3 runs to 14 residues. Germline V CDR1 and CDR2: SGHDT, YYEEEE. J gave up 3 bases and V 4 bases, and 2 bases lay outside the gene matches. CDR3 sequence (DNA): TGTGCCAGCAGCCGGGGGGGGCACACCGGGGAGCTGTTTTTT. Encoded protein: CASSRGGHTGELFF.

The count of this clone is one. The chain carries TRBV2 and TRBJ2-2; 7 nucleotides align to TRBD2. The CDR3 totals 13 residues. V lost 9 bases and J lost 5; bases outside the gene matches: 6. Germline V gene data show CDR1 as SNHLY and CDR2 as FYNNEI. Written as DNA, the CDR3 is TGTGCCAGTCTTATGCGGGGGACCGGGGAGCTGTTTTTT. Translation gives CASLMRGTGELFF.

The chain joins TRBV29-1 to TRBJ2-3, with 14 bases matching TRBD2. Trimming took 4 bases from V and 4 from J; bases not matched to a gene: 10. Germline V lookup: CDR1 SQVTM, CDR2 ANQGSEA. CDR3 length: 17 amino acids. Here the CDR3 DNA reads TGCAGCGTTGGATTGGGGACTAGCGGGAGTGTTGCAGATACGCAGTATTTT. Translating it yields CSVGLGTSGSVADTQYF.

The chain joins TRBV6-1 to TRBJ2-3; D is possibly TRBD1 (7 bases). Trimming cost V 6 bases and J 4 bases, with 17 bases left between them. The CDR3 loop spans 15 amino acids. Per the germline V gene, CDR1 is MNHNS and CDR2 is SASEGT. CDR3 in DNA: TGTGCCAGCAGGGAAATTGGAGGGGGCGCAGATACGCAGTATTTT. This encodes CASREIGGGADTQYF.

This chain links TRBV15 with TRBJ2-6; D gene uncertain. V gave up 3 bases and J gave up 0 bases, with 3 bases separating them. The CDR3 loop spans 14 amino acids. Germline CDR1 reads LNHNV; CDR2 reads YYDKDF (reference sequence). The CDR3 spells CATSSGSGANVLTF. The CDR3 coding sequence is TGTGCCACCAGCAGCGGCTCTGGGGCCAACGTCCTGACTTTC.

This chain links TRBV2 with TRBJ1-5; a possible D gene is TRBD1 (5 bases). Between the trimmed V and J ends, which lost 8 bases and 4 bases, there was a span of 12 bases. The CDR3 is 13 residues long. The germline CDR1 and CDR2 sequences are SNHLY and FYNNEI. CDR3: CASGHRQNQPQHF. CDR3 DNA sequence: TGTGCCAGCGGACACAGGCAGAATCAGCCCCAGCATTTT. Filled out from reference TRBV2 and TRBJ1-5, the complete variable domain reads EPEVTQTPSHQVTQMGQEVILRCVPISNHLYFYWYRQILGQKVEFLVSFYNNEISEKSEIFDDQFSVERPDGSNFTLKIRSTKLEDSAMYFCASGHRQNQPQHFGDGTRLSIL.

The chain joins TRBV7-2 to TRBJ1-5, with D possibly matching TRBD1 (5 bases). The CDR3 is 16 amino acids. CDR1 is SGHTA and CDR2 is FQGNSA in the germline V gene. Trimming removed 1 base at V and 10 bases at J, with 20 bases between. CDR3 sequence (DNA): TGTGCCAGCAGCTTAGGGGGCGGGTACGCGGTCCAACCCCAGCATTTT. It encodes CASSLGGGYAVQPQHF. Using reference TRBV7-2 and TRBJ1-5 for the parts outside the CDR3, the full variable domain is GAGVSQSPSNKVTEKGKDVELRCDPISGHTALYWYRQSLGQGLEFLIYFQGNSAPDKSGLPSDRFSAERTGGSVSTLTIQRTQQEDSAVYLCASSLGGGYAVQPQHFGDGTRLSIL.

J is TRBJ2-7 and V is TRBV30; weak D call: TRBD1 (6 bases). The CDR3 runs 11 residues. Per germline, CDR1 GTSNPN and CDR2 SVGIG (reference sequence). The CDR3 protein is CAQDRGYEQYF. In DNA form, the CDR3 reads TGTGCTCAGGACAGAGGGTACGAGCAGTACTTC.

The chain is built from TRBV6-5 and TRBJ1-1, with 9 bases fitting TRBD1. V lost 4 bases to trimming and J lost 7 bases; unmatched junction nucleotides: 4. CDR3 length equals 13 residues. CDR1 is MNHEY, CDR2 SVGAGI, per germline. The DNA for the CDR3 is TGTGCCAGCAGTTTGGGACAGGGCGTTGAAGCTTTCTTT. Protein: CASSLGQGVEAFF.

As for this clone: Other nucleotide sequences from this sample produce the same CDR3. The chain combines TRBV30 with TRBJ1-1; unclear D gene. There are 11 residues in the CDR3. V was pared by 5 bases and J by 1 base, with 5 bases between. In germline, CDR1 is GTSNPN, CDR2 SVGIG (reference sequence). CDR3 sequence (DNA): TGTGCCTGGCGGAGGAACACTGAAGCTTTCTTT. This translates into CAWRRNTEAFF.

The chain couples TRBV6-5 to TRBJ1-1; D not certain. Trimming pared 8 bases from V and 3 bases from J, leaving 13 bases between. Germline loops: CDR1 MNHEY, CDR2 SVGAGI. The CDR3 has 13 amino acids. The CDR3 region has the DNA TGTGCCAGCCAATCCGGTGGGCACACTGAAGCTTTCTTT. This translates into CASQSGGHTEAFF.